Following are 8 T cell receptor beta chains from one sample sequenced in a study of CXCR3-negative and CXCR3-positive naive CD8 T cells. These TCRs are of unknown antigen specificity. The method, 5' RACE with UMI labels, was used to prepare the TRB cDNA libraries. For each CDR3 protein, TCRdb gives one entry from its re-call of the 5' RACE reads, without DNA. The sample table includes about 98,000 distinct CDR3 sequences. Study results and limitations: Greater hydrophobicity was found in TRB CDR3s of CXCR3-positive naive cells than of CXCR3-negative naive cells.

The sequencing input was naive CXCR3+ CD8+ T cells from blood. The subset denotes: CD45RO-CCR7+CD27+CD95- naive CD8+ T cells expressing CXCR3 (TNR3+). These receptors all come from a human donor in good health. Some clones in this sample may be carry-over from other donors' samples.

The CDR3 sequence: CASSQSLRDTEAFF. This chain uses TRBV3-1 with TRBJ1-1. This CDR3 is 14 amino acids long. Looked up from germline, CDR1 is LGHDT and CDR2 is YNNKEL (reference sequence). The full variable domain, rest sourced from reference TRBV3-1 and TRBJ1-1, is DTAVSQTPKYLVTQMGNDKSIKCEQNLGHDTMYWYKQDSKKFLKIMFSYNNKELIINETVPNRFSPKSPDKAHLNLHINSLELGDSAVYFCASSQSLRDTEAFFGQGTRLTVV.

The chain recombines TRBV28 with TRBJ2-6; TCRdb designates TRBD1, a call that cannot be tested without DNA. In germline, CDR1 is MDHEN, CDR2 SYDVKM. The CDR3 extends over 18 amino acids. The CDR3 is CASSLSRGVYSGANVLTF. The whole variable domain, remainder taken from reference TRBV28 and TRBJ2-6, is DVKVTQSSRYLVKRTGEKVFLECVQDMDHENMFWYRQDPGLGLRLIYFSYDVKMKEKGDIPEGYSVSREKKERFSLILESASTNQTSMYLCASSLSRGVYSGANVLTFGAGSRLTVL.

CDR3 sequence reads: CASSASGLGQPQHF. This chain joins TRBV7-9 and TRBJ1-5. CDR3 length equals 14 residues. The V gene's germline CDR1 is SEHNR and CDR2 FQNEAQ (reference sequence).

V gene TRBV25-1 combines with J gene TRBJ1-1. The CDR3 loop spans 13 amino acids. Per the germline V gene, CDR1 is MGHDK and CDR2 is SYGVNS. CDR3 loop: CASAWSTNTEAFF.

The chain employs TRBV29-1 and TRBJ1-1. CDR3 length: 11 amino acids. Germline V CDR1 and CDR2: SQVTM, ANQGSEA. The CDR3 protein is CSVASNTEAFF. Supplemented by reference TRBV29-1 and TRBJ1-1, the full variable domain reads SAVISQKPSRDICQRGTSLTIQCQVDSQVTMMFWYRQQPGQSLTLIATANQGSEATYESGFVIDKFPISRPNLTFSTLTVSNMSPEDSSIYLCSVASNTEAFFGQGTRLTVV.

The chain links TRBV2 to TRBJ1-1. The CDR3 spans 11 residues. The germline V gene encodes CDR1 SNHLY and CDR2 FYNNEI. The CDR3 here is CASRGNTEAFF.

The rearrangement links TRBV4-3 to TRBJ1-6. The CDR3 is 12 amino acids. Germline values: CDR1 LGHNA, CDR2 YSLEER. CDR3 sequence: CASSQGQGPLHF.

V usage is TRBV20-1 and J usage is TRBJ2-3. Germline V CDR1 and CDR2: DFQATT, SNEGSKA (reference sequence). CDR3 length: 14 amino acids. CDR3 protein: CSAPEPESTDTQYF.